The TCR beta chain under discussion was sequenced for a study of shared clonotypes between healthy human individuals. In the case of this clone: What it binds is unknown.

Generated by immunoSEQ multiplex PCR, the TCRdb table keeps only in-frame clones and is missing some. This sample has about 1 million clones, with more than 65% found just once. Findings and limits, study-wide: Non-shared clonotypes had lower generation probabilities than clonotypes shared by all four sorted-subset donors. The study found 4.5% to 6% of naive CD4 clonotypes shared across a few donors.

CDR1 ENHRY and CDR2 SYGVKD come from the germline V gene. The CDR3 runs 13 residues. Trimming took 0 bases from V and 11 from J, leaving 13 bases between them. The origin of this receptor is a man between 18 and 35 years old in good health. V is TRBV10-3 and J is TRBJ1-1; D perhaps matches TRBD1 (6 bases). Material: memory CD4+ T cells sorted from blood. Sample subset: CD45RA-negative fraction. The CDR3 reads CAISESLGQGAFF. CDR3 bases: TGTGCCATCAGTGAGTCGCTAGGTCAGGGGGCTTTCTTT.